This T cell receptor (beta chain) was documented in a study of CXCR3-negative and CXCR3-positive naive CD8 T cells. Study-wide points: Naive CXCR3-positive cells had TRB CDR3s more hydrophobic than those of CXCR3-negative naive cells. Most assays used freshly isolated PBMCs, as cryopreservation partially reduced CXCR3.

The method, 5' RACE with UMI labels, was used to prepare the TRB cDNA libraries. TCRdb re-called the 5' RACE reads and gives one entry per CDR3 protein, without DNA. Recorded for this sample: around 140,000 distinct CDR3 sequences. Comments on this clonotype: What it recognizes is unknown.

Naive CD8+ T cells displayed a CD45RO-CCR7+CD27+CD95- phenotype. CDR3 length: 16 amino acids. Germline V lookup: CDR1 MDHEN, CDR2 SYDVKM. Material: naive CXCR3- CD8+ T cells from blood. Stated subset: CD45RO-CCR7+CD27+CD95- naive CD8+ T cells lacking CXCR3 (TNR3-). The source is a human donor in good health. Some clones in this sample may be carry-over from other donors' samples. The chain links TRBV28 to TRBJ2-2; checking the TCRdb D call of TRBD2 is not possible without DNA. The CDR3 region is CASSFSGRPHTGELFF. The full variable domain, rest sourced from reference TRBV28 and TRBJ2-2, is DVKVTQSSRYLVKRTGEKVFLECVQDMDHENMFWYRQDPGLGLRLIYFSYDVKMKEKGDIPEGYSVSREKKERFSLILESASTNQTSMYLCASSFSGRPHTGELFFGEGSRLTVL.